A single sample gave rise to the 17 T cell receptor beta chains below, sequenced in a study of blood T cell repertoires in COVID-19 (TCRdb year 2020). The receptor library was made with the immunoSEQ multiplex PCR assay. This immuneACCESS table, as held by TCRdb, lists in-frame sequences with V and J called but not all clones. Of the missing ones, under half trace to an unresolved V gene in checked studies; the others have no known cause. This sample gives 250,000 to 350,000 clones in total; about nine tenths of them show up just once. The top ten clones comprise 2% to 3% of the sample. Material for sequencing was PBMCs or T cells enriched from blood (not recorded which). The receptor set was obtained from a man between 60 and 75 years old who had recovered from COVID-19.

V and J are TRBV19 and TRBJ1-4; 7 positions agree with TRBD1. Per germline, CDR1 LNHDA and CDR2 SQIVND (reference sequence). CDR3 length: 14 amino acids. V lost 8 bases, J lost 7 bases, and 10 bases stayed unmatched. CDR3 coding DNA: TGTGCCAGTCAAGGACAGGTTGTTGGTGAAAAACTGTTTTTT. Protein sequence: CASQGQVVGEKLFF.

V usage is TRBV6-5 and J usage is TRBJ1-5; tentatively, D is TRBD1 (6 bases). Deletions cut 5 bases from V and 2 bases from J, with 13 bases between. The CDR3 sequence is 15 residues long. CDR1 is MNHEY, CDR2 SVGAGI, per germline. The CDR3 sequence is CASSLYPGGNQPQHF. DNA for the CDR3: TGTGCCAGCAGTCTCTACCCAGGGGGCAATCAGCCCCAGCATTTT.

J is TRBJ2-1 and V is TRBV7-6; no firm D call. Trimming left V 5 bases short and J 9 bases short, with 20 bases between. The CDR3 has 15 amino acids. Looked up from germline, CDR1 is SGHVS and CDR2 is FNYEAQ. CDR3 loop: CASSALGVPASEQFF. CDR3 in DNA: TGTGCCAGCAGCGCCCTCGGTGTTCCCGCTTCTGAGCAGTTCTTC.

V gene TRBV29-1 combines with J gene TRBJ2-3, with 9 bases aligning to TRBD2. Trimming took 6 bases from V and 4 from J; bases not matched to a gene: 8. CDR3 size: 14 residues. Germline V lookup: CDR1 SQVTM, CDR2 ANQGSEA. The CDR3 DNA follows: TGCAGCGTCCCCGCTAGCGGGATCTCAGATACGCAGTATTTT. Residues: CSVPASGISDTQYF.

Concerning this clone itself: The junction shows a germline mismatch at one end, possibly a read error. The chain is built from TRBV7-7 and TRBJ2-5; 7 positions agree with TRBD2. The CDR3 has 13 amino acids. Germline assignment: CDR1 SSHAT and CDR2 FNYEAQ (reference sequence). This CDR3 reads CASSLWGGETQYF. CDR3 DNA: TGTGCTAGCAGCTTATGGGGGGGGGAGACCCAGTACTTC.

The chain links TRBV27 to TRBJ1-1, with D uncertain. Trimming left V 1 base short and J 5 bases short, with 8 bases between. Germline CDR1 is MNHEY and CDR2 is SMNVEV (reference sequence). The CDR3 has 13 amino acids. Here the CDR3 DNA reads TGTGCCAGCAGTTTATTCTCGGTGACTGAAGCTTTCTTT. This translates into CASSLFSVTEAFF.

In its sample, this clone was seen once. V gene TRBV5-8 combines with J gene TRBJ2-5, with 7 nucleotides matching TRBD2. The CDR3 consists of 16 residues. Germline values: CDR1 SGHTS, CDR2 YDEGEE. V gave up 0 bases and J gave up 0 bases; unmatched junction bases: 5. Written as DNA, the CDR3 is TGTGCCAGCAGCTTGGGGAGCGGGGTCTACCAAGAGACCCAGTACTTC. Its translation is CASSLGSGVYQETQYF. Drawing the rest from reference TRBV5-8 and TRBJ2-5, the complete variable domain is EAGVTQSPTHLIKTRGQQATLRCSPISGHTSVYWYQQALGLGLQFLLWYDEGEERNRGNFPPRFSGRQFPNYSSELNVNALELEDSALYLCASSLGSGVYQETQYFGPGTRLLVL.

V usage is TRBV27 and J usage is TRBJ1-1, with D possibly TRBD1 on 5 matching bases. This CDR3 region has 11 residues. Trimming removed 5 bases from V and 8 bases from J, with 9 bases in between. Germline assignment: CDR1 MNHEY and CDR2 SMNVEV (reference sequence). The CDR3 DNA reads TGTGCCAGCAGTCAGGGATCCGAAGCTTTCTTT. It codes for CASSQGSEAFF.

The table lists this clone with a count of one. V gene TRBV24-1 combines with J gene TRBJ2-5; TRBD1 aligns across 9 bases. Trimming took 4 bases from V and 5 from J; bases not matched to a gene: 10. This CDR3 is 16 amino acids long. CDR1 is KGHDR and CDR2 is SFDVKD in the germline V gene. CDR3 in amino acids: CATSDYRGRIGETQYF. The CDR3 DNA reads TGTGCCACCAGTGACTACAGGGGGCGAATCGGGGAGACCCAGTACTTC.

CDR3 in amino acids: CASTAGRGNQPQHF. CDR3 sequence (DNA): TGTGCCAGCACCGCTGGCAGGGGCAATCAGCCCCAGCATTTT. The chain combines TRBV6-5 with TRBJ1-5; D perhaps matches TRBD1 (5 bases). The CDR3 totals 14 residues. Germline V lookup: CDR1 MNHEY, CDR2 SVGAGI. The V and J ends lost 7 bases and 2 bases respectively, with 12 bases between them.

This chain uses TRBV7-2 with TRBJ2-1; 7 bases fit TRBD2. The trim removed 1 base at V and 6 bases at J, leaving 6 bases unmatched. Germline lookup yields CDR1 SGHTA and CDR2 FQGNSA. This CDR3 is 15 amino acids long. The CDR3 spells CASSLDLAEFNEQFF. CDR3 nucleotides: TGTGCCAGCAGCTTAGATCTAGCGGAGTTCAATGAGCAGTTCTTC. The full variable domain, rest sourced from reference TRBV7-2 and TRBJ2-1, is GAGVSQSPSNKVTEKGKDVELRCDPISGHTALYWYRQSLGQGLEFLIYFQGNSAPDKSGLPSDRFSAERTGGSVSTLTIQRTQQEDSAVYLCASSLDLAEFNEQFFGPGTRLTVL.

The chain combines TRBV28 with TRBJ1-4; 9 bases align to TRBD1. Germline CDR1 and CDR2: MDHEN and SYDVKM. With 6 bases clipped from V and 3 bases from J, the junction kept 2 bases outside the gene matches. The CDR3 runs 14 residues. Here the CDR3 DNA reads TGTGCCAGCAGAAGACAGGGGGCTAATGAAAAACTGTTTTTT. Translation: CASRRQGANEKLFF.

This clone was picked up a small number of times. The chain combines TRBV11-2 with TRBJ1-5; D possibly corresponds to TRBD1 (6 bases). The CDR3 runs to 15 residues. Germline CDR1 reads SGHAT; CDR2 reads FQNNGV. V was trimmed by 5 bases and J by 4 bases, leaving 15 bases between them. CDR3 amino acids: CASSPSGTPNQPQHF. CDR3 sequence (DNA): TGTGCCAGCAGCCCTTCCGGGACACCTAATCAGCCCCAGCATTTT.

V and J are TRBV4-2 and TRBJ2-7; D might be TRBD1 (6 bases). The CDR3 spans 14 residues. Germline V CDR1 and CDR2: LGHNA, YNFKEQ. V lost 4 bases, J lost 5 bases, and 15 bases lay in between. CDR3 residues: CASSRGQRLNEQYF. For the CDR3, the DNA is TGTGCCAGCAGCCGAGGACAGCGGCTCAACGAGCAGTACTTC.

The chain recombines TRBV4-2 with TRBJ1-2; D is perhaps TRBD1 (5 bases). The germline V and J ends were trimmed by 1 base and 2 bases, with 11 bases remaining between them. Germline V gene sequence: CDR1 LGHNA, CDR2 YNFKEQ. The length of the CDR3 is 15 residues. The CDR3 here is CASSQGAGINYGYTF. The CDR3 DNA sequence: TGTGCCAGCAGCCAAGGGGCAGGGATAAACTATGGCTACACCTTC.

The rearrangement joins TRBV23-1 to TRBJ2-7, with TRBD2 matching over 13 bases. TRBV23-1 is sorted into the ORF group, with uncertain function. V gave up 4 bases and J gave up 3 bases; unmatched junction bases: 24. CDR3 size: 22 residues. The CDR3 protein is CASSPRNRLAGGTGVALYEQYF. The CDR3 DNA reads as TGCGCCAGCAGTCCCCGCAACAGACTAGCGGGAGGCACCGGGGTTGCTCTCTACGAGCAGTACTTC.

The chain employs TRBV14 and TRBJ2-5, with 9 bases that match TRBD2. Germline CDR1 SGHDN, CDR2 FVKESK. With V trimmed by 0 bases and J by 3 bases, 11 bases remained unmatched. This CDR3 has 18 residues. The DNA for the CDR3 is TGTGCCAGCAGCCAAGATCTGCTAGCGGGAACAGGGGAAGAGACCCAGTACTTC. Its translation is CASSQDLLAGTGEETQYF.